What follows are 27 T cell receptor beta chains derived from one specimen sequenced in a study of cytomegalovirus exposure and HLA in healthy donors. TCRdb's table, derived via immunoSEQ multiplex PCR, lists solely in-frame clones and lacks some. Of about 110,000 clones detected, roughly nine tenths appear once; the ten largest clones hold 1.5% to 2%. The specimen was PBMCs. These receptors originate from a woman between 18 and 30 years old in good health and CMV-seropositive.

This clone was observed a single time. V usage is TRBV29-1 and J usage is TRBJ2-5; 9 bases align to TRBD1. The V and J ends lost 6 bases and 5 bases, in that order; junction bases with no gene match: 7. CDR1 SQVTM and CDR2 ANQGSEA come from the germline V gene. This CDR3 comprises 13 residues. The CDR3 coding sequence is TGCAGCGTAACGGGACAGGGCGGGGAGACCCAGTACTTC. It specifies CSVTGQGGETQYF.

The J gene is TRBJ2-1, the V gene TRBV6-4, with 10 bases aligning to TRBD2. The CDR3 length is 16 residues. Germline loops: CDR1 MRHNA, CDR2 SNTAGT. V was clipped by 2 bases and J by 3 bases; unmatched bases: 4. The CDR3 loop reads CASSDEASGGYNEQFF. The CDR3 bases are TGTGCCAGCAGTGACGAGGCTAGCGGGGGCTACAATGAGCAGTTCTTC.

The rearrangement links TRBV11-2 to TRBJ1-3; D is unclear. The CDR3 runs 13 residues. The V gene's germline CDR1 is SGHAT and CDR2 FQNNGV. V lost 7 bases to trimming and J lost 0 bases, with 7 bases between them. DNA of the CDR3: TGTGCCAGCACCCTATTCTCTGGAAACACCATATATTTT. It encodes CASTLFSGNTIYF. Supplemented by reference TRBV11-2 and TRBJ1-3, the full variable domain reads EAGVAQSPRYKIIEKRQSVAFWCNPISGHATLYWYQQILGQGPKLLIQFQNNGVVDDSQLPKDRFSAERLKGVDSTLKIQPAKLEDSAVYLCASTLFSGNTIYFGEGSWLTVV.

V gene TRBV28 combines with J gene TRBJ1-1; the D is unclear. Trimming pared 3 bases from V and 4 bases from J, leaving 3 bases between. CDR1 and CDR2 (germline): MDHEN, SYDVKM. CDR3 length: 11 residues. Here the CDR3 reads CASSFSTEAFF. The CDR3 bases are TGTGCCAGCAGTTTCTCCACTGAAGCTTTCTTT.

CDR3 residues: CASSSGTGWPLHF. CDR3 in DNA: TGTGCCAGCAGCTCCGGGACAGGGTGGCCCCTCCACTTT. The J gene is TRBJ1-6, the V gene TRBV6-5, with 9 bases fitting TRBD1. Germline V gene sequence: CDR1 MNHEY, CDR2 SVGAGI. The CDR3 covers 13 residues. V was clipped by 6 bases and J by 13 bases; unmatched bases: 7.

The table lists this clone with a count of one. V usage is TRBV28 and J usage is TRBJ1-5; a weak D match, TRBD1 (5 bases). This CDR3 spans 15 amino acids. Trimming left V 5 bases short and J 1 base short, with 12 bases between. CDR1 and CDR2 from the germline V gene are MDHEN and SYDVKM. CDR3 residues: CASSALGGSNQPQHF. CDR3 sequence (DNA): TGTGCCAGCAGTGCGCTGGGGGGGAGCAATCAGCCCCAGCATTTT.

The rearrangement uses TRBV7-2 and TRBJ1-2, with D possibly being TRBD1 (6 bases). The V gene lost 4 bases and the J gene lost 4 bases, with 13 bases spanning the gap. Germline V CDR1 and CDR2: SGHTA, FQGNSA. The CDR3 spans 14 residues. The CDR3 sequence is CASSSHRDGYGYTF. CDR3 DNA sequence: TGTGCCAGCAGCTCCCACAGGGATGGCTATGGCTACACCTTC.

The DNA for the CDR3 is TGTGCCAGTAGTATTTACGGGACAGGCGCTTCACCCCTCCACTTT. Its translation: CASSIYGTGASPLHF. The genes are TRBV19 and TRBJ1-6; 8 nucleotides line up with TRBD1. There are 15 residues in the CDR3. The germline gives CDR1 LNHDA, CDR2 SQIVND (reference sequence). V was clipped by 3 bases and J by 9 bases; unmatched bases: 7.

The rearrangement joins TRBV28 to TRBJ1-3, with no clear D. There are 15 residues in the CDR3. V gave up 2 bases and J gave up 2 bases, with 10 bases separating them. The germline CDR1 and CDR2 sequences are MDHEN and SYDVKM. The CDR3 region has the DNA TGTGCCAGCAGTTTACGGACTCGACCTGGAAACACCATATATTTT. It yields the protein CASSLRTRPGNTIYF.

The CDR3, as DNA: TGTGCCAGTAGTATTGCGTCGGGGGGGCGCCTGTTCTTC. Amino acids: CASSIASGGRLFF. This rearrangement joins TRBV19 to TRBJ2-1; 8 bases match TRBD2. CDR1 and CDR2 from the germline V gene are LNHDA and SQIVND (reference sequence). Losses at the gene ends were 3 bases for V and 15 bases for J; bases not matched to a gene: 10. This CDR3 has 13 residues.

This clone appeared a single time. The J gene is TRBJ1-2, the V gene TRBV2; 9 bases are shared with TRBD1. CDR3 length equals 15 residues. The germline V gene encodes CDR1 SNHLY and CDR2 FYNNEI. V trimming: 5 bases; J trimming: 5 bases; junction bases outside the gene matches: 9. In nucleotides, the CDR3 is TGTGCCAGCAGTCTTGGACAGGGGAGAGGGTATGGCTACACCTTC. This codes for CASSLGQGRGYGYTF.

The CDR3 sequence is CASSQELLVGGEGNSPLHF. The CDR3 DNA sequence: TGCGCCAGCAGCCAAGAACTTCTCGTCGGCGGCGAAGGTAATTCACCCCTCCACTTT. The gene calls are TRBV4-3 and TRBJ1-6, with D uncertain. V shed 0 bases and J shed 6 bases, with 21 bases lying between them. This CDR3 has 19 residues. Per germline, CDR1 LGHNA and CDR2 YSLEER.

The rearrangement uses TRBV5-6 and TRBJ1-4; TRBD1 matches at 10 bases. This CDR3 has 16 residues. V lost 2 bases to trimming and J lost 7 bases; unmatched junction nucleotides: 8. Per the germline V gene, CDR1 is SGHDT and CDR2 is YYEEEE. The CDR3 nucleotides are TGTGCCAGCAGCTTTTCGGGGACAGGGGCTCGTGAAAAACTGTTTTTT. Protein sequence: CASSFSGTGAREKLFF. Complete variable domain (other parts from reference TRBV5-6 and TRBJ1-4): DAGVTQSPTHLIKTRGQQVTLRCSPKSGHDTVSWYQQALGQGPQFIFQYYEEEERQRGNFPDRFSGHQFPNYSSELNVNALLLGDSALYLCASSFSGTGAREKLFFGSGTQLSVL.

CDR3 nucleotides: TGTGCCAGCAGCTCGGGGGTCGTTTTCTATGGCTACACCTTC. Its translation: CASSSGVVFYGYTF. The chain carries TRBV9 and TRBJ1-2; a weak D match, TRBD1 (5 bases). This CDR3 region has 14 residues. V was trimmed by 4 bases and J by 4 bases, leaving 14 bases between them. The germline V gene has CDR1 SGDLS and CDR2 YYNGEE.

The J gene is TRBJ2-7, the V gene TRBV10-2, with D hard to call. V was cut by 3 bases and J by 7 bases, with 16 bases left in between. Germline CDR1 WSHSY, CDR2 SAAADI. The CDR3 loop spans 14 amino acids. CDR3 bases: TGCGCCAGCAGTGATCAACCGAATCCCAGGGAGCAGTACTTC. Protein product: CASSDQPNPREQYF.

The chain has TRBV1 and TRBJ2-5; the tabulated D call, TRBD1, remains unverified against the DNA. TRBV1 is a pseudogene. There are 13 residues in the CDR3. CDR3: CTSSPPGWETQYF. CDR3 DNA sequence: TGCACCAGCAGCCCACCAGGGTGGGAGACCCAGTACTTC.

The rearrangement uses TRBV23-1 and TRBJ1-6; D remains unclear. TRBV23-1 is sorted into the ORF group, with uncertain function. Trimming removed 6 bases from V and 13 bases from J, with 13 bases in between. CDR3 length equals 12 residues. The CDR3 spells CASRTPGRPLHF. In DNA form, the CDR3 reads TGCGCCAGCAGGACTCCCGGTCGTCCCCTCCACTTT.

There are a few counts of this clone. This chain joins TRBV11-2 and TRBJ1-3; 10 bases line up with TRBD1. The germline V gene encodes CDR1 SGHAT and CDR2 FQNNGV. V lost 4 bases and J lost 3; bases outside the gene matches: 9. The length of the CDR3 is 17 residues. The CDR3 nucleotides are TGTGCCAGCAGCTACCCTAGACAGGGGGCGCGTGGAAACACCATATATTTT. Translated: CASSYPRQGARGNTIYF.

CDR3 loop: CASSSGRNIQYF. CDR3 nucleotide sequence: TGTGCCAGCTCATCCGGGAGAAACATTCAGTACTTC. This chain links TRBV28 with TRBJ2-4, with D possibly being TRBD2 (6 bases). Germline CDR1 MDHEN, CDR2 SYDVKM. With 8 bases removed from V and 6 bases from J, the gap between germline ends came to 11 bases. This CDR3 has 12 amino acids.

In nucleotides, the CDR3 is TGTGCCAGCAGCCATGCGACAGGGGGCAGCACTGAAGCTTTCTTT. Translating gives CASSHATGGSTEAFF. This sequence joins TRBV4-2 and TRBJ1-1; 10 nucleotides line up with TRBD1. There are 15 residues in the CDR3. V lost 3 bases and J lost 4; bases outside the gene matches: 5. In germline, CDR1 is LGHNA, CDR2 YNFKEQ.

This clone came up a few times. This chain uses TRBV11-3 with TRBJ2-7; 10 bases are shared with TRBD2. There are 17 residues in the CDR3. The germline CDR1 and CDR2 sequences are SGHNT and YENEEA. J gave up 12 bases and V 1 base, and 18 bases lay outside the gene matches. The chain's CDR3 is CASSLAQPYSGGTRSYV. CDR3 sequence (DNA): TGTGCCAGCAGCTTAGCCCAGCCCTATAGCGGGGGGACACGATCGTACGTC.

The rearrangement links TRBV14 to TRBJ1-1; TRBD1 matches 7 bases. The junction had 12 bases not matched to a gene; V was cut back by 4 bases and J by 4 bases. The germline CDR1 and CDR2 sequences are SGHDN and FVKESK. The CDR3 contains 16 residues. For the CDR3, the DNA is TGTGCCAGCAGCCCACGTCAGGGGGTCAGTGGCACTGAAGCTTTCTTT. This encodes CASSPRQGVSGTEAFF.

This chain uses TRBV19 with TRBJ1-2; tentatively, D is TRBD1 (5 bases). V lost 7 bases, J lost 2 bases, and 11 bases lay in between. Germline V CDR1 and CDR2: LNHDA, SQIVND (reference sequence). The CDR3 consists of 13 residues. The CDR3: CASTPQGNYGYTF. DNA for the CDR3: TGTGCCAGTACCCCCCAGGGAAACTATGGCTACACCTTC.

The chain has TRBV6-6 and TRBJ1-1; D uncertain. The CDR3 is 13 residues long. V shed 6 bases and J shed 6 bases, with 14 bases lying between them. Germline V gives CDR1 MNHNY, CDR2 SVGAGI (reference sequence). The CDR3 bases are TGTGCCAGCAGCTATAACCGCCCATCTGAAGCTTTCTTT. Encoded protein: CASSYNRPSEAFF.

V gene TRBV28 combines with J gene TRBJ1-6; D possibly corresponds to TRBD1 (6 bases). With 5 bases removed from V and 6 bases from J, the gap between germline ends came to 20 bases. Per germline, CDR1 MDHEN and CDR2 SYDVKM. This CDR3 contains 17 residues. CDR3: CASSPWTEPNINSPLHF. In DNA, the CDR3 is TGTGCCAGCAGTCCGTGGACAGAACCTAACATTAATTCACCCCTCCACTTT.

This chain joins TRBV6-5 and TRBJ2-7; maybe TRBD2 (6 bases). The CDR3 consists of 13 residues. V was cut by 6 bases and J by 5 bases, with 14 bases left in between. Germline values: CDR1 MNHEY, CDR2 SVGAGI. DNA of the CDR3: TGTGCCAGCAGGGGGGGTCCTATTGACGAGCAGTACGTC. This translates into CASRGGPIDEQYV.

The chain's CDR3 is CASSEAGGFQETQYF. As DNA, the CDR3 is TGTGCCAGCAGCGAAGCGGGGGGGTTTCAAGAGACCCAGTACTTC. The chain has TRBV7-2 and TRBJ2-5, with 10 bases matching TRBD2. Germline trimming cut 5 bases from V and 2 bases from J; bases unmatched to any gene: 5. The CDR3 totals 15 residues. Germline-derived CDR1 and CDR2 are SGHTA and FQGNSA.